This TCR beta chain was captured by sequencing in a study of T-cell reconstitution after alpha-beta-depleted transplantation in children. The sample holds a few counts of this clonotype. The CDR3 sequence is 14 residues long. Trimming stripped 4 bases from V and 0 bases from J, with 8 bases between. In germline, CDR1 is SNHLY, CDR2 FYNNEI. The library targeted TCRbeta and was prepared with unique molecular identifiers. One entry per CDR3 protein results from TCRdb running MiXCR on the PCR reads. The sample comprises some 830,000 distinct CDR3 sequences, less than 20% of which are singletons, and about 5% rests with the top ten.

The TCR originated in a male patient younger than 18 who had a stem cell transplant for acute lymphoblastic leukemia, so the T cells may come from the graft donor. Here the sequenced sample was PBMCs, mostly from graft donor cells, taken 360 days after TCRalphabeta/CD19-depleted stem cell transplant. The genes are TRBV2 and TRBJ2-3; unclear D gene. Written as DNA, the CDR3 is TGTGCCAGCAGTGGTGCACCTAGCACAGATACGCAGTATTTT. It encodes CASSGAPSTDTQYF.